The 14 T cell receptor beta chains presented below share a single source sample, sequenced in a study of cytomegalovirus exposure and HLA in healthy donors. A multiplex PCR was run with 60 Vbeta primers and 13 Jbeta primers. Method: immunoSEQ multiplex PCR; TCRdb's copy keeps in-frame clones and lacks some. The top ten hold about 2.2% of the sample, which has fewer than 200,000 clones, about 86% seen once. The sample taken for sequencing was PBMCs. The source is a woman in her 30s in good health and CMV-seronegative.

The chain is built from TRBV6-5 and TRBJ2-5; a possible D gene is TRBD2 (5 bases). Judging by the DNA end, TRBJ2-7 fits better; the J call may be wrong. The CDR3 has 12 residues. Per the germline V gene, CDR1 is MNHEY and CDR2 is SVGAGI. The CDR3: CASISSGYEQYF. The CDR3 bases are TGTGCCAGCATATCTTCGGGGTACGAGCAGTACTTC.

This clone came up once. The rearrangement links TRBV5-6 to TRBJ2-2; 7 bases line up with TRBD2. This CDR3 contains 16 residues. Trimming took 2 bases from V and 4 from J; bases not matched to a gene: 8. CDR1 and CDR2 from the germline V gene are SGHDT and YYEEEE. The CDR3 bases are TGTGCCAGCAGCTTCGCCGTGGGGGGGTCCACCGGGGAGCTGTTTTTT. As protein: CASSFAVGGSTGELFF.

This chain connects TRBV7-9 to TRBJ2-5; tentative D call: TRBD2 (5 bases). The CDR3 covers 13 residues. The V and J ends lost 5 bases and 7 bases respectively, with 14 bases between them. Germline V CDR1 and CDR2: SEHNR, FQNEAQ (reference sequence). The CDR3 loop reads CASSEGNPGTQYF. The CDR3 nucleotides read TGTGCCAGCAGCGAGGGAAATCCCGGGACCCAGTACTTC.

Worth noting for this clone: This sample also contains other DNA sequences that code for the same CDR3. The chain uses TRBV5-1 and TRBJ2-2, with 7 positions matching TRBD1. CDR3 length: 15 residues. Trimming removed 3 bases from V and 0 bases from J; junction bases left unmatched: 2. Germline V gives CDR1 SGHRS, CDR2 YFSETQ. For the CDR3, the DNA is TGCGCCAGCAGCTGGACAGGTTCGAACACCGGGGAGCTGTTTTTT. It yields the protein CASSWTGSNTGELFF.

The J gene is TRBJ2-1, the V gene TRBV19; 7 bases match TRBD2. CDR1 and CDR2 (germline): LNHDA, SQIVND (reference sequence). The length of the CDR3 is 14 residues. After removal of 3 bases from V and 6 bases from J, the junction contained 5 bases not matched to a gene. The DNA for the CDR3 is TGTGCCAGTAGTATCCTCAGCGGGACCAATGAGCAGTTCTTC. Residues: CASSILSGTNEQFF.

Turning to this clone: One junction end does not reproduce the germline sequence, and a read error may be involved. V and J are TRBV7-8 and TRBJ2-6, with a possible D match to TRBD1 (5 bases). This CDR3 spans 15 amino acids. Germline V lookup: CDR1 SGHVS, CDR2 FQNEAQ. CDR3 in DNA: TGTGCCAGCAGCTTCTCCCGCTCTGGGGCCAACGGCCTGACTTTC. Encoded protein: CASSFSRSGANGLTF.

V gene TRBV6-6 combines with J gene TRBJ1-3; 8 bases are a match to TRBD1. The CDR3 is 15 residues long. Germline V gives CDR1 MNHNY, CDR2 SVGAGI (reference sequence). Trimming at V came to 2 bases and at J to 2 bases, leaving 2 bases not matched to a gene. The CDR3 spells CASSYTTGAGNTIYF. The CDR3 DNA is TGTGCCAGCAGTTACACGACAGGGGCTGGAAACACCATATATTTT.

The rearrangement links TRBV9 to TRBJ1-4, with TRBD1 identical over 10 bases. From germline, CDR1 is SGDLS and CDR2 YYNGEE. CDR3 length: 17 residues. V was pared by 3 bases and J by 0 bases, with 5 bases of the junction left unmatched. The CDR3, as DNA: TGTGCCAGCAGCGCATCCGGGACAGGGGCAACTAATGAAAAACTGTTTTTT. This codes for CASSASGTGATNEKLFF.

The rearrangement links TRBV10-3 to TRBJ2-7; the D is unclear. The CDR3 is 13 amino acids. V lost 6 bases to trimming and J lost 0 bases, with 9 bases between them. Germline V CDR1 and CDR2: ENHRY, SYGVKD. CDR3 sequence: CAIRGVSSYEQYF. As DNA, the CDR3 is TGTGCCATCAGGGGCGTCAGCTCCTACGAGCAGTACTTC.

This chain links TRBV10-2 with TRBJ2-5; perhaps TRBD2 as D (6 bases). The germline CDR1 and CDR2 sequences are WSHSY and SAAADI. V lost 5 bases and J 4 bases, leaving 14 bases between the germline ends. This CDR3 spans 14 amino acids. DNA of the CDR3: TGCGCCAGCAGTCCCGGGGGAAGAGGAGAGACCCAGTACTTC. Residues: CASSPGGRGETQYF.

The gene calls are TRBV6-5 and TRBJ1-2; TRBD1 matches 8 bases. Unmatched junction bases numbered 8, after V lost 6 bases and J lost 8 bases. Germline CDR1 reads MNHEY; CDR2 reads SVGAGI. The CDR3 contains 13 residues. The CDR3 reads CASRLGQGQGYTF. CDR3 sequence (DNA): TGTGCCAGCAGGCTAGGACAGGGACAAGGCTACACCTTC.

The rearrangement links TRBV7-2 to TRBJ2-3; D uncertain. V lost 4 bases and J lost 2, with 4 bases in between. This CDR3 spans 12 amino acids. Germline V CDR1 and CDR2: SGHTA, FQGNSA. CDR3 loop: CASSSFTDTQYF. Written as DNA, the CDR3 is TGTGCCAGCAGCTCCTTCACAGATACGCAGTATTTT. The full variable domain, its missing parts supplied by reference TRBV7-2 and TRBJ2-3, is GAGVSQSPSNKVTEKGKDVELRCDPISGHTALYWYRQSLGQGLEFLIYFQGNSAPDKSGLPSDRFSAERTGGSVSTLTIQRTQQEDSAVYLCASSSFTDTQYFGPGTRLTVL.

The chain's CDR3 is CASSYRAGGAYGYTF. The CDR3 DNA reads TGTGCCAGCAGTTACAGGGCAGGGGGCGCCTATGGCTACACCTTC. The chain has TRBV6-5 and TRBJ1-2; 8 bases match TRBD1. The junction had 6 bases not matched to a gene; V was cut back by 2 bases and J by 4 bases. This CDR3 region has 15 residues. Germline loops: CDR1 MNHEY, CDR2 SVGAGI.

This clone was counted between two and nine times. J is TRBJ1-4 and V is TRBV28; 8 nucleotides match TRBD1. The germline V gene has CDR1 MDHEN and CDR2 SYDVKM. Losses at the gene ends were 2 bases for V and 4 bases for J; bases not matched to a gene: 3. The CDR3 spans 15 residues. The CDR3 reads CASSLGQGVNEKLFF. DNA of the CDR3: TGTGCCAGCAGTTTAGGACAGGGAGTTAATGAAAAACTGTTTTTT.